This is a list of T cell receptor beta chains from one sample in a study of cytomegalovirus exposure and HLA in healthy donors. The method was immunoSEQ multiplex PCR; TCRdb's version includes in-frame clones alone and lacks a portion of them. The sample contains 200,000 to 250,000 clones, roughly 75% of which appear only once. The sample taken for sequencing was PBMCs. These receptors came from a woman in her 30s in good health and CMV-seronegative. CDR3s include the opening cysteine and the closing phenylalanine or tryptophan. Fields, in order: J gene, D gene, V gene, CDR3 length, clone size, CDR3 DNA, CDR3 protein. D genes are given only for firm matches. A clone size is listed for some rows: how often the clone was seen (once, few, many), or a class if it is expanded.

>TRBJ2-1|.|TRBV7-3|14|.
TGTGCCAGCAGCTTAGTCGGGACCTACAATGAGCAGTTCTTC
CASSLVGTYNEQFF
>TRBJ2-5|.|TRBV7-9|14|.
TGTGCCAGCAGCTCTCGCAGGGGCCAAGAGACCCAGTACTTC
CASSSRRGQETQYF
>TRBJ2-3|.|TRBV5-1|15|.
TGCGCCAGCAGACTTGCATTGGTCGGTCGGGATACGCAGTATTTT
CASRLALVGRDTQYF
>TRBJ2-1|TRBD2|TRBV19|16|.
TGTGCCAGTAGTATAGTTACGACTAGCGGGTTCGATGAGCAGTTCTTC
CASSIVTTSGFDEQFF
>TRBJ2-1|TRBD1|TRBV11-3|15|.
TGTGCCAGCAGCTTACAGGGGGCGATCCACAATGAGCAGTTCTTC
CASSLQGAIHNEQFF
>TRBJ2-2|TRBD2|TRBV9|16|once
TGTGCCAGCAGCGTAGGTAGCGGGAGTATAACCGGGGAGCTGTTTTTT
CASSVGSGSITGELFF
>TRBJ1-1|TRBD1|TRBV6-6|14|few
TGTGCCAGCAGTTACCAGGGGGCGAACACTGAAGCTTTCTTT
CASSYQGANTEAFF
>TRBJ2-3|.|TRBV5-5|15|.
TGTGCCAGCAGCCCGGCGGCGGTTAGCACAGATACGCAGTATTTT
CASSPAAVSTDTQYF
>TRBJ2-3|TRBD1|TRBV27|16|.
TGTGCCAGTGCTCCTCCAAAGGGGGCAAGAATAGATACGCAGTATTTT
CASAPPKGARIDTQYF
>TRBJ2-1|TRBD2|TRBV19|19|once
TGTGCCAGTAGTCCTATAGTGGGGCCTACTAGCGGCTCCTACAATGAGCAGTTCTTC
CASSPIVGPTSGSYNEQFF
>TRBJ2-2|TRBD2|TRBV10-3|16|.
TGTGCCATCAGACCCGAGGGGCGGGAGGTCACCGGGGAGCTGTTTTTT
CAIRPEGREVTGELFF
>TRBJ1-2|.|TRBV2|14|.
TGTGCCAGCAGTGTATTGAGCCTTAACTATGGCTACACCTTC
CASSVLSLNYGYTF
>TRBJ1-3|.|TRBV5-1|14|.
TGCGCCAGCAGCTTGACGGGTTCTGGAAACACCATATATTTT
CASSLTGSGNTIYF
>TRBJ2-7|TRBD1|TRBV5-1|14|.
TGCGCCAGCAGCTTGGTCAGGGACAGGGGCGAGCAGTACTTC
CASSLVRDRGEQYF
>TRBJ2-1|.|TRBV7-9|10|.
TGTGCCACCAGCCAAAATGAGCAGTTCTTC
CATSQNEQFF
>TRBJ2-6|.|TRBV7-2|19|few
TGTGCCAGCAGACCCAGAGGAGCTAGCAGTGACTCTGGGGCCAACGTCCTGACTTTC
CASRPRGASSDSGANVLTF
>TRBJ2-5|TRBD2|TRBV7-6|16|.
TGTGCCAGCAGCTTAGGGGCGGGAGACTTGCAAGAGACCCAGTACTTC
CASSLGAGDLQETQYF
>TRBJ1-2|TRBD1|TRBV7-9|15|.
TGTGCCAGCAGCGTCACAGGGGTCCACGGCTATGGCTACACCTTC
CASSVTGVHGYGYTF
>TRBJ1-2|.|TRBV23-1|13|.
TGCGCCAGCAGTCAAGACAGCTTTTATGGCTACACCTTC
CASSQDSFYGYTF
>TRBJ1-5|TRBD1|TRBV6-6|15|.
TGTGCCAGCAGCTCTACAGGGGATATAGATCAGCCCCAGCATTTT
CASSSTGDIDQPQHF
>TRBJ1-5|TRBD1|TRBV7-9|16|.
TGTTCCAGCAGCTCAACCAGCGGACAGGACAATCAGCCCCAGCATTTT
CSSSSTSGQDNQPQHF
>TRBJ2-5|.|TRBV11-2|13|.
TGTGCCAGCAGCTCGGGACTGCAAGAGACCCAGTACTTC
CASSSGLQETQYF
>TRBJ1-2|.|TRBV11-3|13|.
TGTGCCAGCAGCTCACGAGGGGGCTATGGCTACACCTTC
CASSSRGGYGYTF
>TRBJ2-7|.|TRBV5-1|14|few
TGCGCCAGCAGCTTAGGGACAGCGGGGGACGAGCAGTACTTC
CASSLGTAGDEQYF
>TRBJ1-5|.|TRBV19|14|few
TGTGCCAGTAGTAACAGTTATAGCAATCAGCCCCAGCATTTT
CASSNSYSNQPQHF
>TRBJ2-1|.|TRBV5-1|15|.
TGCGCCAGCAGCTTGGAGGGGCGCCCGGACAATGAGCAGTTCTTC
CASSLEGRPDNEQFF
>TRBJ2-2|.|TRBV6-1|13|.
TGTGCCACCGCAGGGCCCAACACCGGGGAGCTGTTTTTT
CATAGPNTGELFF
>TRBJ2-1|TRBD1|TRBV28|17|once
TGTGCCAGCAGTTTATACACAGGGGCCAGCTCCTACAATGAGCAGTTCTTC
CASSLYTGASSYNEQFF
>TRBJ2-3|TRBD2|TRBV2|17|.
TGTGCCAGCAGTGCTCAGGTGACTAGCGGGGATGTAGATACGCAGTATTTT
CASSAQVTSGDVDTQYF
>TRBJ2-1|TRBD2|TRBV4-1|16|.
TGCGCCAGCAGCCAAGAATCGGCTAGCGGGAGGGGAGAGCAGTTCTTC
CASSQESASGRGEQFF
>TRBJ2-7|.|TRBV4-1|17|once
TGCGCCAGCAGCCAAGAGTCAGTCGACGCGGGGCCCTACGAGCAGTACTTC
CASSQESVDAGPYEQYF
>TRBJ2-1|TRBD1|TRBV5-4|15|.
TGTGCCAGCAGCCTTACCGGGACAGGGGGCAATGAGCAGTTCTTC
CASSLTGTGGNEQFF
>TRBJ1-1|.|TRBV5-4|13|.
TGTGCCAGCAGAGGGAGGGAGAACACTGAAGCTTTCTTT
CASRGRENTEAFF
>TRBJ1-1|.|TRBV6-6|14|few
TGTGCCAGCAGACGACGGGGGATGAACACTGAAGCTTTCTTT
CASRRRGMNTEAFF
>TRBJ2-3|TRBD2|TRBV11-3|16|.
TGTGCCAGCAGCTTAGGAGCGGGACTCAGCACAGATACGCAGTATTTT
CASSLGAGLSTDTQYF
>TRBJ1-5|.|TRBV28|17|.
TGTGCCAGCAGTTCCCCTTCCCTCGTGGGGGGGAATCAGCCCCAGCATTTT
CASSSPSLVGGNQPQHF
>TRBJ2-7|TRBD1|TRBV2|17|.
TGTGCCAGCAGTGAATTTGAGGACAGGGTACCGACCTACGAGCAGTACTTC
CASSEFEDRVPTYEQYF
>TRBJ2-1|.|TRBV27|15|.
TGTGCCAGCAGTCCGACCGGGCCCCGGGAAGGTGAGCAGTTCTTC
CASSPTGPREGEQFF
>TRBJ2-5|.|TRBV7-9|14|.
TGTGCCAGCAGCTTATGGGCGTCTCAAGAGACCCAGTACTTC
CASSLWASQETQYF
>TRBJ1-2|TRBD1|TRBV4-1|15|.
TGCGCCAGCAGCCACCTGACAGGGGGTGGCTATGGCTACACCTTC
CASSHLTGGGYGYTF
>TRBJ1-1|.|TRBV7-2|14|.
TGTGCCAGCAGCTCCTACGGGGAGGTCACTGAAGCTTTCTTT
CASSSYGEVTEAFF
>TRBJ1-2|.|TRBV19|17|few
TGTGCCACAAAACCTGGGGGCAGCGATGGACTCTTGTATGGCTACACCTTC
CATKPGGSDGLLYGYTF
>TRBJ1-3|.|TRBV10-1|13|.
TGCGCCAGCAGCCTAGCCTCTGGAAACACCATATATTTT
CASSLASGNTIYF
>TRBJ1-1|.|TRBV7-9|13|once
TGTTCCAGCAGCCCGGGGGGAAGCACTGAAGCTTTCTTT
CSSSPGGSTEAFF
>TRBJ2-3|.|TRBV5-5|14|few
TGTGCCAGCAGCTCTCGGGTGAGCACAGATACGCAGTATTTT
CASSSRVSTDTQYF
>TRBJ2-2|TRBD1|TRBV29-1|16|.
TGCAGCGTTGTGACAGGGGGCAAGACGAACACCGGGGAGCTGTTTTTT
CSVVTGGKTNTGELFF
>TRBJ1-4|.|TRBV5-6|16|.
TGTGCCAGCAGCGGGCCCGGGACAACAACTAATGAAAAACTGTTTTTT
CASSGPGTTTNEKLFF
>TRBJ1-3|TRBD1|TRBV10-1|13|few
TGCGCCAGCAGCACGGGACAGGGGTTACCCATATATTTT
CASSTGQGLPIYF
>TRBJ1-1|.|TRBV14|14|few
TGTGCCAGCAGCCAAGAGGAAGGGGGCACTGAAGCTTTCTTT
CASSQEEGGTEAFF
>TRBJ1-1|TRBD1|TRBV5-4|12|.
TGTGCCAGCAGCTTGGGGCAGGGGGTCGCTTTCTTT
CASSLGQGVAFF
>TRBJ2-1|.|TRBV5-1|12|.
TGCGCCAGCAGCCTCCTAGACAATGAGCAGTTCTTC
CASSLLDNEQFF
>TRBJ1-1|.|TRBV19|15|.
TGTGCCAGTAGCACTCCCCGGGAAGCATCCACTGAAGCTTTCTTT
CASSTPREASTEAFF
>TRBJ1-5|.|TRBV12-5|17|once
TGTGCTAGTGGTTTGACAATCGGACAGCATAGCAATCAGCCCCAGCATTTT
CASGLTIGQHSNQPQHF